This entry is about one T cell receptor beta chain. Its antigen is unknown. Between the trimmed V and J ends, which lost 0 bases and 0 bases, there was a span of 11 bases. The germline CDR1 and CDR2 sequences are DFQATT and SNEGSKA (reference sequence). This CDR3 has 15 residues. The source of the sample is a study of CD8 T cells in ankylosing spondylitis. Whole-study results and caveats: Matched ankylosing spondylitis synovial fluid reportedly showed significant enrichment of disease-linked clones. One TCR beta motif, made up of seven to nine highly homologous variants, appeared characteristic of ankylosing spondylitis blood. Disease-linked clones, CD8+, were relatively rare in peripheral blood.

TCRdb called the 5' RACE reads again in MiXCR, with one record for every CDR3 protein. The sample has about 340,000 distinct CDR3 sequences, 20% seen once. This rearrangement joins TRBV20-1 to TRBJ1-1, with D perhaps matching TRBD1 (5 bases). The receptor comes from a male donor with ankylosing spondylitis or in good health (not recorded which). Material: blood, either unsorted or a sorted T cell fraction (not recorded which). The DNA of the CDR3 is TGCAGTGCTAGAGATTTAAGGGGCTTGAACACTGAAGCTTTCTTT. Its protein is CSARDLRGLNTEAFF.